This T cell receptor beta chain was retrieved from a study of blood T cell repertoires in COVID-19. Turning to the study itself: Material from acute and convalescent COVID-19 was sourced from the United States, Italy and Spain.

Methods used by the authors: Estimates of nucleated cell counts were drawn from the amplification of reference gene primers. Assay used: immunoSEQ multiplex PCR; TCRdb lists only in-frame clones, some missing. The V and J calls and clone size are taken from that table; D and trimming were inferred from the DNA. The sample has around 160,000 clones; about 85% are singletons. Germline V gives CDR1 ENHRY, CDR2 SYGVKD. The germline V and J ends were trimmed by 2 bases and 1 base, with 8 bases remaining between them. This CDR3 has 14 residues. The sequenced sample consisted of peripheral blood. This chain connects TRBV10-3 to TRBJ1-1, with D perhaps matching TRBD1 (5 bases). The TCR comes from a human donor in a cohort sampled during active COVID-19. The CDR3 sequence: CAISEPTGNTEAFF. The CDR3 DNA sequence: TGTGCCATCAGTGAGCCTACAGGGAACACTGAAGCTTTCTTT.